This T cell receptor beta chain was profiled in a study of STAT5B mutations in CD4+ large granular lymphocyte leukemia. This clone was counted only a few times. This table comes from immunoSEQ multiplex PCR, and its TCRdb copy is limited to in-frame clones, with some not included. The sample holds tens of thousands of clones; approximately 84% are singletons and the top ten take 0.3% to 0.35%. The length of the CDR3 is 14 residues. Trimming took 4 bases from V and 1 from J, leaving 10 bases between them. From germline, CDR1 is SEHNR and CDR2 FQNEAQ (reference sequence). The specimen sequenced was CD4+ T cells from blood buffy coats. The chain combines TRBV7-9 with TRBJ1-1, with D maybe TRBD1 (5 bases). The receptor was derived from a human donor in good health. CDR3 bases: TGTGCCAGCAGCTACGTCAGGGAGAACACTGAAGCTTTCTTT. Translated, it gives CASSYVRENTEAFF.